This T cell receptor (beta chain) originates from a study of beta chain features in type 1 diabetes. The CDR3 is 14 amino acids. Per the germline V gene, CDR1 is SGHTA and CDR2 is FQGNSA. Trimming removed 6 bases from V and 3 bases from J; junction bases left unmatched: 6. Remarks on this clone: Its antigen is currently unknown. The sample contains more than one DNA sequence encoding this CDR3.

What was sequenced were expressed TCRB transcripts, since all of the isolated RNA had been reverse transcribed. Sequencing was performed with immunoSEQ multiplex PCR; in TCRdb, only in-frame clones are kept and a portion is missing. The table lists around 240,000 clones, about 70% of them singletons. Study results and limitations: Cells carrying high TCR expression could end up over-represented when cDNA is sequenced. All four CD4+ subsets of Type 1 diabetes patients contained TCRB CDR3s that were moderately but significantly shorter. Whether HLA type affects TCRB rearrangement stayed undetermined in the present work. It was possible that PCR favored shorter templates, equally so in patients and controls.

This receptor was obtained from a man aged 25-45 years in good health. The sequencing sample was made of naive CD4+ T cells from blood. The chain couples TRBV7-2 to TRBJ2-7; 9 bases are shared with TRBD1. The CDR3 nucleotides read TGTGCCAGCAGTCCCGGGACAGGGATCTACGAGCAGTACTTC. This codes for CASSPGTGIYEQYF. The full variable domain, rest sourced from reference TRBV7-2 and TRBJ2-7, is GAGVSQSPSNKVTEKGKDVELRCDPISGHTALYWYRQSLGQGLEFLIYFQGNSAPDKSGLPSDRFSAERTGGSVSTLTIQRTQQEDSAVYLCASSPGTGIYEQYFGPGTRLTVT.